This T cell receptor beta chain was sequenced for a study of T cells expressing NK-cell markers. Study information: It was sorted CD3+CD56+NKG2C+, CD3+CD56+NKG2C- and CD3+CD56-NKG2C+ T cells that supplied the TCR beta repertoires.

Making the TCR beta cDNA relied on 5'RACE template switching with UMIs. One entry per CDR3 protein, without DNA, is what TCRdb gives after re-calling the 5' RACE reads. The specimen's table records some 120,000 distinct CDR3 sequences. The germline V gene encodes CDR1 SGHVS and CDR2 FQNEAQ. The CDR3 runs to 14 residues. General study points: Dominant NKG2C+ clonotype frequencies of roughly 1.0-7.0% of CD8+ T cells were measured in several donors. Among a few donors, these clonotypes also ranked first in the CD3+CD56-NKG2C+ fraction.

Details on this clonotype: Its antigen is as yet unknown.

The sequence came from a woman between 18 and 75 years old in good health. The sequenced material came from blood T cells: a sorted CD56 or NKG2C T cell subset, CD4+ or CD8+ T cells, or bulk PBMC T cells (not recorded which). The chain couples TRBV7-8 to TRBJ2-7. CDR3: CASSPDGSSYEQYF.